This T cell receptor (beta chain) came from a study of cytomegalovirus exposure and HLA in healthy donors. PCR primers comprised 60 Vbeta and 13 Jbeta primers. Profiling relied on immunoSEQ multiplex PCR, and the TCRdb table lists in-frame clones only, not all of them. The table includes 150,000 to 200,000 clones, around 80% detected once. A note on this clone: Antigen: not known.

Study-level findings and limits: Sequencing likely caused a cluster of highly shared sequence variants.

CDR3 length equals 12 residues. The germline gives CDR1 SEHNR, CDR2 FQNEAQ (reference sequence). Trimming stripped 5 bases from V and 1 base from J, with 3 bases between. The sequenced sample consisted of PBMCs. This TCR derives from a male donor in good health and CMV-seronegative. The chain is built from TRBV7-9 and TRBJ1-3; unclear D gene. The CDR3 here is CASSQSGNTIYF. DNA of the CDR3: TGTGCCAGCAGCCAGTCTGGAAACACCATATATTTT.